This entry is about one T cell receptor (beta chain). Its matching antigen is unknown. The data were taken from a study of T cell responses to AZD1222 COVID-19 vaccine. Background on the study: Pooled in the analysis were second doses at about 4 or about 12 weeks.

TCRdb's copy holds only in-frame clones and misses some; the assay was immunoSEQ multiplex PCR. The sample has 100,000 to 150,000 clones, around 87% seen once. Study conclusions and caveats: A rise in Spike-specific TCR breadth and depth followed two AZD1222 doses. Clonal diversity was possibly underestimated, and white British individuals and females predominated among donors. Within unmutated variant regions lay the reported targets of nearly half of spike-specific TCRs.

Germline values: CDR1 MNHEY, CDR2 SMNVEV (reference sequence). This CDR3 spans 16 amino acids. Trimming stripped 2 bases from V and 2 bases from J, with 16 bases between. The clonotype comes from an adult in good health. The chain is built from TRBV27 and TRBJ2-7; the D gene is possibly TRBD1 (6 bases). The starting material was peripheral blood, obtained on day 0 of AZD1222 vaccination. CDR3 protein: CASSLSQGTRPYEQYF. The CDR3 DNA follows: TGTGCCAGCAGTTTAAGTCAGGGGACACGTCCCTACGAGCAGTACTTC.